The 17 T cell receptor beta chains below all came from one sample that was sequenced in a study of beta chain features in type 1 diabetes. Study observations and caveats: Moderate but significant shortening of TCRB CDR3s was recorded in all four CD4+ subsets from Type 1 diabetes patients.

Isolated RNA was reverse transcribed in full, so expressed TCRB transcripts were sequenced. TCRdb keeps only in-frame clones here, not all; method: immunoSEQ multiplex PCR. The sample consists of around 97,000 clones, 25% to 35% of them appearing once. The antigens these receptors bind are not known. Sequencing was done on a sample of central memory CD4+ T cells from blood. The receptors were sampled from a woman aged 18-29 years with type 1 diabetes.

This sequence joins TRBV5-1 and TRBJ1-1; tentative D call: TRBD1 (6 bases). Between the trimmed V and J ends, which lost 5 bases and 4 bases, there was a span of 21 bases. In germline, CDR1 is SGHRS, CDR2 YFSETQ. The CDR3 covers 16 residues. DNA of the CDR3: TGCGCCAGCAGAGCGGACGGGGGGGGGCCGGGCACTGAAGCTTTCTTT. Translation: CASRADGGGPGTEAFF. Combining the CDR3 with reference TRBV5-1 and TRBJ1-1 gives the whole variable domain KAGVTQTPRYLIKTRGQQVTLSCSPISGHRSVSWYQQTPGQGLQFLFEYFSETQRNKGNFPGRFSGRQFSNSRSEMNVSTLELGDSALYLCASRADGGGPGTEAFFGQGTRLTVV.

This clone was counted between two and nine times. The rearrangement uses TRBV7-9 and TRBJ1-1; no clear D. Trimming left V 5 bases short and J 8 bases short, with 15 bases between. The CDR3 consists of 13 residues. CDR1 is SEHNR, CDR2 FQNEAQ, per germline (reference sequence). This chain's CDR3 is CASSLGPISEAFF. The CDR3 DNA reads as TGTGCCAGCAGCCTTGGGCCTATCTCAGAAGCTTTCTTT.

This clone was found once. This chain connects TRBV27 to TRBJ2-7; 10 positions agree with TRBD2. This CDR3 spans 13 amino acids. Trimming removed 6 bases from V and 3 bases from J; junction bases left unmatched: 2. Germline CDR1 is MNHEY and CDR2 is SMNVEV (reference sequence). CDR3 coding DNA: TGTGCCAGCAGAGGACTAGCGGACTACGAGCAGTACTTC. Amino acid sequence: CASRGLADYEQYF.

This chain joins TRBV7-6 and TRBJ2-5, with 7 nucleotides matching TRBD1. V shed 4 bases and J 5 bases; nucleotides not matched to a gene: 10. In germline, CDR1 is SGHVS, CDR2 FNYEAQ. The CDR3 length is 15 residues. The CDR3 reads CASSSGGQASETQYF. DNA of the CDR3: TGTGCCAGCAGCTCCGGCGGACAGGCCAGCGAGACCCAGTACTTC.

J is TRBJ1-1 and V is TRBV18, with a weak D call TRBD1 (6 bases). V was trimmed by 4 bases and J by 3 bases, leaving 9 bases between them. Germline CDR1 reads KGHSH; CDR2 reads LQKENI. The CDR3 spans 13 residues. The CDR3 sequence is CASSQNRDTEAFF. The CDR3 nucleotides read TGTGCCAGCTCACAAAACAGGGACACTGAAGCTTTCTTT.

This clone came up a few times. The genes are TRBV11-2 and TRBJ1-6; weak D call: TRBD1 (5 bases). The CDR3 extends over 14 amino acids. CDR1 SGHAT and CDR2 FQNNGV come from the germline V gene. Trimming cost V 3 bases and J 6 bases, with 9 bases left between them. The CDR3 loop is CASSLLQGNSPLHF. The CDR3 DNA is TGTGCCAGCAGCTTGCTGCAGGGTAATTCACCCCTCCACTTT.

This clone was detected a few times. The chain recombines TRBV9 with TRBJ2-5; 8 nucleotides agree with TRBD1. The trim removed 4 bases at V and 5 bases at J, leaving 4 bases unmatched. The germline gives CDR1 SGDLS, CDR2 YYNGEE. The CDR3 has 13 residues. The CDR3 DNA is TGTGCCAGCAGCCTAAGACAGGGGGAGACCCAGTACTTC. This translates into CASSLRQGETQYF.

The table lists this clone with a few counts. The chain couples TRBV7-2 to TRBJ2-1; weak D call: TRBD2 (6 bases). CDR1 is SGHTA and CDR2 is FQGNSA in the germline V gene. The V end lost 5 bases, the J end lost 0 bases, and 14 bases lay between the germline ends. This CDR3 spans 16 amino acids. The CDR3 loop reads CASSVGGRASYNEQFF. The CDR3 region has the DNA TGTGCCAGCAGCGTGGGGGGACGGGCCTCCTACAATGAGCAGTTCTTC.

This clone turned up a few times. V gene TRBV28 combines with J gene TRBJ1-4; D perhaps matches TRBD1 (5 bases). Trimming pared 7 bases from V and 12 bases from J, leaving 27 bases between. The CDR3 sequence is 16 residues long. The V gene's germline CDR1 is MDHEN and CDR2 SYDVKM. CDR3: CASTAGGGSLRSELFF. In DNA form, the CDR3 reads TGTGCCAGCACCGCGGGGGGTGGGAGCCTTCGGTCGGAACTGTTTTTT.

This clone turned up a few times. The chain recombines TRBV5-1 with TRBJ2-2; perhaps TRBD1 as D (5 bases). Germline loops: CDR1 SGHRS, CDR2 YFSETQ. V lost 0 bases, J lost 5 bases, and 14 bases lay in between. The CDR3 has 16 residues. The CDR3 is CASSLGGATSTGELFF. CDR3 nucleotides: TGCGCCAGCAGCTTGGGGGGCGCAACCTCGACCGGGGAGCTGTTTTTT.

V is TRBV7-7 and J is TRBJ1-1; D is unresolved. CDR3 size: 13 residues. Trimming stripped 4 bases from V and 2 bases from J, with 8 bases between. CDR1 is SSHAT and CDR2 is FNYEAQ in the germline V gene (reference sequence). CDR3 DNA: TGTGCCAGCAGCTCCCGGGGTAACACTGAAGCTTTCTTT. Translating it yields CASSSRGNTEAFF.

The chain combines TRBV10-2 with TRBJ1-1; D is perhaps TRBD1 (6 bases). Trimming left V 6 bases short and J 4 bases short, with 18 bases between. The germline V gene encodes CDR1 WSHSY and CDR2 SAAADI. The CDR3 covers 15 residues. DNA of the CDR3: TGCGCCAGCAGAGGATGGGGGGGGGCGGCCACTGAAGCTTTCTTT. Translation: CASRGWGGAATEAFF.

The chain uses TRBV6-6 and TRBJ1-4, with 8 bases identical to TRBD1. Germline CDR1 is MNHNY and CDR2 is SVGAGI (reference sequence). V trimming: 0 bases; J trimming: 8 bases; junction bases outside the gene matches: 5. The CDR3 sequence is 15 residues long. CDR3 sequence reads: CASSYSQGAREKLFF. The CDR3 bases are TGTGCCAGCAGTTACTCTCAGGGGGCGAGGGAAAAACTGTTTTTT.

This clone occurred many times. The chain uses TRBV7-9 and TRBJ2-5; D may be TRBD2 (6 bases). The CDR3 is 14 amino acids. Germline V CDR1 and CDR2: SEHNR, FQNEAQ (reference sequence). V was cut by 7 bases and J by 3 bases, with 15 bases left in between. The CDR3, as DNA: TGTGCCAGCACTACCCCTGCGGGAAAAGAGACCCAGTACTTC. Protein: CASTTPAGKETQYF.

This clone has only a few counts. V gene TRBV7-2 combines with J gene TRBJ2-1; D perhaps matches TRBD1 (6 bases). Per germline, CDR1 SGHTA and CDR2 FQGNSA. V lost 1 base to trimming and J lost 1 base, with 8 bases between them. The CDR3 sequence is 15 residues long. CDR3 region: CASSLEDRSYNEQFF. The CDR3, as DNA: TGTGCCAGCAGCTTAGAGGACAGATCCTACAATGAGCAGTTCTTC.

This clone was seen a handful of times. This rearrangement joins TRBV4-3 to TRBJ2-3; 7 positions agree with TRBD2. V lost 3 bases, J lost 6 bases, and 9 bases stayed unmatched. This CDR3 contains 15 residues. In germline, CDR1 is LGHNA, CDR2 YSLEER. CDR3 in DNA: TGCGCCAGCAGCCAGGGGGGGGGACGTCCGGATACGCAGTATTTT. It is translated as CASSQGGGRPDTQYF.

The CDR3: CASSRQGASNEKLFF. The CDR3 nucleotides are TGTGCCAGCAGCCGACAGGGGGCTTCTAATGAAAAACTGTTTTTT. The chain carries TRBV11-2 and TRBJ1-4, with 10 bases identical to TRBD1. This CDR3 contains 15 residues. CDR1 is SGHAT and CDR2 is FQNNGV in the germline V gene. Unmatched junction bases numbered 3, after V lost 5 bases and J lost 3 bases.